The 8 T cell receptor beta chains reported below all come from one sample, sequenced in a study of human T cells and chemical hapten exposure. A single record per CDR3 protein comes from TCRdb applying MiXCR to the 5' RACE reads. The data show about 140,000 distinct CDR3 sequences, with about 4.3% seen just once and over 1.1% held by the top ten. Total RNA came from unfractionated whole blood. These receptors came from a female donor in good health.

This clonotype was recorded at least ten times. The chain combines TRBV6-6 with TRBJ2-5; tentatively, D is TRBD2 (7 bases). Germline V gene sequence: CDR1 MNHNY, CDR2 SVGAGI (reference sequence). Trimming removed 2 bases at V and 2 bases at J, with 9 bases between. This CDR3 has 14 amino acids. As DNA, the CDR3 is TGTGCCAGCAGTTACAGGGGGGGGCAAGAGACCCAGTACTTC. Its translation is CASSYRGGQETQYF.

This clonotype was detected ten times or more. The CDR3 nucleotides are TGCGCCAGCAGCTTTAGCGGGGGCCGGACCACCGGGGAGCTGTTTTTT. It yields the protein CASSFSGGRTTGELFF. The V call is TRBV5-1, the J call TRBJ2-2; TRBD2 agrees at 9 bases. The germline V gene encodes CDR1 SGHRS and CDR2 YFSETQ. With V trimmed by 2 bases and J by 4 bases, 6 bases remained unmatched. The CDR3 length is 16 residues. The variable domain in full, with the rest retrieved from reference TRBV5-1 and TRBJ2-2, is KAGVTQTPRYLIKTRGQQVTLSCSPISGHRSVSWYQQTPGQGLQFLFEYFSETQRNKGNFPGRFSGRQFSNSRSEMNVSTLELGDSALYLCASSFSGGRTTGELFFGEGSRLTVL.

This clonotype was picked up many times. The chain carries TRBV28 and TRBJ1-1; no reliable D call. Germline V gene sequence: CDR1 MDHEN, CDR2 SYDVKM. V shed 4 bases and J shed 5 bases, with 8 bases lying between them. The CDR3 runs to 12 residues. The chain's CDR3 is CASSYVVTEAFF. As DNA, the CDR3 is TGTGCCAGCAGTTATGTGGTGACTGAAGCTTTCTTT.

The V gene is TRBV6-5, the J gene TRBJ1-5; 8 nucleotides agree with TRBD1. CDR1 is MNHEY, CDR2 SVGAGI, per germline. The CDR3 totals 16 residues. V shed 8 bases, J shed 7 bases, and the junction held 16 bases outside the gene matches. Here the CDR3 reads CASGSLTGVVGQPQHF. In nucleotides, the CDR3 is TGTGCCAGCGGAAGCCTGACAGGGGTAGTAGGGCAGCCCCAGCATTTT.

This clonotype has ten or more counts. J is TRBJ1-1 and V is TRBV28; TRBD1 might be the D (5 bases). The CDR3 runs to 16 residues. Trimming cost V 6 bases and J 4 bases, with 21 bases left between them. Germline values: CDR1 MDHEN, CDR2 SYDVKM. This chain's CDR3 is CASSWDGGEGSTEAFF. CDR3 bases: TGTGCCAGCAGCTGGGACGGAGGGGAAGGAAGCACTGAAGCTTTCTTT.

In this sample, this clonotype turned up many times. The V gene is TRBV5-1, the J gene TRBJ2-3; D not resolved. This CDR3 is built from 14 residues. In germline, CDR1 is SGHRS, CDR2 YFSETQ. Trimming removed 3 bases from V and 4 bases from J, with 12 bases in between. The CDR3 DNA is TGCGCCAGCAGCTCCCCGACTCTTGCAGATACGCAGTATTTT. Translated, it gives CASSSPTLADTQYF.

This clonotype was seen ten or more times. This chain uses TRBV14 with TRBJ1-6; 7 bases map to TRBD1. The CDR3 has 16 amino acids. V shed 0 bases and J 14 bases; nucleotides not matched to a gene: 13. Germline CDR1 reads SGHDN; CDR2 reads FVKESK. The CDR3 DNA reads TGTGCCAGCAGCCAAGAAGCCCCAGGGGGAGTTGAGTCCCTCCACTTT. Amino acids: CASSQEAPGGVESLHF.

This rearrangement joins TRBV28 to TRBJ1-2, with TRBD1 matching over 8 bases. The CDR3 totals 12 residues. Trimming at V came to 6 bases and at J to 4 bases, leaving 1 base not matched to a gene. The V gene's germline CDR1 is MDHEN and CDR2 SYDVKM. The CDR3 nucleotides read TGTGCCAGCAGAGACAGGGGCTATGGCTACACCTTC. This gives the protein CASRDRGYGYTF.